This T cell receptor beta chain emerged from a study of cytomegalovirus exposure and HLA in healthy donors. V gave up 10 bases and J gave up 0 bases, with 12 bases separating them. Germline CDR1 and CDR2: SNHLY and FYNNEI. This CDR3 has 13 residues. This clone was observed a single time. The antigen remains undetermined. Study-wide results and limits: In a later analysis, parvovirus B19, influenza, CMV and Epstein-Barr virus appeared linked to several top co-occurrence clusters.

The study ran its PCR with 60 Vbeta and 13 Jbeta primers. The protocol was immunoSEQ multiplex PCR, while the TCRdb copy is restricted to in-frame clones and leaves out a portion. The sample includes some 240,000 clones, 60% to 80% of them seen just once. The chain carries TRBV2 and TRBJ1-2, with a possible D match to TRBD1 (6 bases). Material: PBMCs. The TCR was taken from a male donor in good health and CMV-seronegative. The CDR3 protein is CATSDRTNYGYTF. DNA for the CDR3: TGTGCCACCTCCGACAGGACTAACTATGGCTACACCTTC.